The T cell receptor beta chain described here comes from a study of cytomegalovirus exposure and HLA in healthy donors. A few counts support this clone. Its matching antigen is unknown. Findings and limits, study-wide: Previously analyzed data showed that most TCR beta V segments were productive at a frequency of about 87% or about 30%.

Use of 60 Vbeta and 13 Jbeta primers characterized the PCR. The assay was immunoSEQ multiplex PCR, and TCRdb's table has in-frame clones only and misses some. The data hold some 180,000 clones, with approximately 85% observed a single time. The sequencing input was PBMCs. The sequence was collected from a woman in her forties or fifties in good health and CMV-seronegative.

The CDR3 DNA sequence: TGTGCCAGCAGCGCCCCGGGACTAGCGGTTAATGAGCAGTTCTTC. Its translation is CASSAPGLAVNEQFF. The rearrangement links TRBV9 to TRBJ2-1; 11 bases agree with TRBD2. Trimming took 3 bases from V and 7 from J; bases not matched to a gene: 6. Germline V gene sequence: CDR1 SGDLS, CDR2 YYNGEE. This CDR3 contains 15 residues.